These T cell receptor beta chains were read from a single sample in a study of cytotoxic CD8 clonotypes in ibrutinib-treated CLL. Sequencing used immunoSEQ multiplex PCR; TCRdb keeps in-frame clones, though not all of them. This sample yields about 250,000 clones, of which roughly 74% are seen a single time; roughly 15% belongs to the top ten. Sequences were derived from PBMCs, sampled after 24 months of ibrutinib treatment. All receptors come from a human donor with chronic lymphocytic leukemia. Each CDR3 is given with its conserved first and last residue. D genes are given only for firm matches. Size is omitted from some rows. Given values are once, few, many or a class for expanded clones.

D | J | size | V | CDR3 | DNA
TRBD2 | TRBJ2-3 | NA | TRBV28 | CASSLSGTSGALALYF | TGTGCCAGCAGTTTATCGGGGACTAGCGGGGCCCTGGCACTTTATTTT
TRBD1 | TRBJ1-3 | NA | TRBV19 | CASSTDTGTTGDTIYF | TGTGCCAGTAGTACGGACACCGGGACAACAGGGGACACCATATATTTT
NA | TRBJ1-2 | NA | TRBV6-5 | CASTQEVGYTF | TGTGCCAGCACCCAGGAGGTTGGCTACACCTTC
NA | TRBJ2-7 | few | TRBV5-1 | CASSRDQIEQYF | TGCGCCAGCAGCCGGGACCAGATCGAGCAGTACTTC
NA | TRBJ2-7 | NA | TRBV29-1 | CSVELRDFSYEQYF | TGCAGCGTGGAACTCAGGGACTTCTCCTACGAGCAGTACTTC
TRBD2 | TRBJ2-7 | NA | TRBV27 | CASSLILAGGPVGEQYF | TGTGCCAGCAGTTTAATACTAGCGGGAGGGCCTGTGGGTGAGCAGTACTTC
NA | TRBJ2-7 | few | TRBV28 | CASSLPLYEQYF | TGTGCCAGCAGTTTACCGCTCTACGAGCAGTACTTC
TRBD2 | TRBJ2-5 | NA | TRBV7-9 | CASSLRLAETQYF | TGTGCCAGCAGCCTTCGACTAGCGGAGACCCAGTACTTC
TRBD1 | TRBJ2-3 | NA | TRBV19 | CASTLGGQYTDTQYF | TGTGCCAGTACCCTTGGGGGACAGTACACAGATACGCAGTATTTT
TRBD2 | TRBJ2-3 | NA | TRBV5-1 | CASSLGGTSSDTQYF | TGCGCCAGCAGCTTGGGCGGGACTAGCTCAGATACGCAGTATTTT
NA | TRBJ2-1 | NA | TRBV11-2 | CASSLWSHNEQFF | TGTGCCAGCAGCCTATGGAGTCACAATGAGCAGTTCTTC
NA | TRBJ2-1 | NA | TRBV5-4 | CASSLGGTLNNEQFF | TGTGCCAGCAGCCTAGGTGGGACCCTGAACAATGAGCAGTTCTTC
NA | TRBJ1-1 | NA | TRBV6-5 | CASSYGRGTEAFF | TGTGCCAGCAGTTACGGCCGGGGCACTGAAGCTTTCTTT
NA | TRBJ2-2 | NA | TRBV5-6 | CASSLAGNTGELFF | TGTGCCAGCAGCTTGGCAGGGAACACCGGGGAGCTGTTTTTT
NA | TRBJ2-7 | NA | TRBV7-6 | CASSLGHLSYEQYF | TGTGCCAGCAGCTTGGGACACCTCTCCTACGAGCAGTACTTC
NA | TRBJ2-3 | NA | TRBV4-1 | CASSQVSPRRDTQYF | TGCGCCAGCAGCCAAGTCTCTCCACGACGAGATACGCAGTATTTT
TRBD1 | TRBJ1-1 | NA | TRBV6-6 | CASSLQGPNTEAFF | TGTGCCAGCAGTTTACAGGGGCCGAACACTGAAGCTTTCTTT
TRBD2 | TRBJ2-5 | NA | TRBV29-1 | CSVPRAGKETQYF | TGCAGCGTCCCGCGAGCGGGAAAAGAGACCCAGTACTTC
NA | TRBJ2-7 | NA | TRBV7-8 | CASSLGRSSYEQYF | TGTGCCAGCAGCTTGGGACGAAGCTCCTACGAGCAGTACTTC
NA | TRBJ1-2 | NA | TRBV27 | CASSLMGSDYGYTF | TGTGCCAGCAGTTTAATGGGATCGGACTATGGCTACACCTTC
TRBD1 | TRBJ2-5 | NA | TRBV5-1 | CASSSDRAEETQYF | TGCGCCAGCAGCTCCGACAGGGCAGAAGAGACCCAGTACTTC
TRBD1 | TRBJ2-2 | NA | TRBV5-1 | CASRIQGVRELFF | TGCGCCAGCAGGATACAGGGGGTAAGGGAGCTGTTTTTT
NA | TRBJ2-1 | NA | TRBV28 | CASSLVGKQHMHEQFF | TGTGCCAGCAGTTTGGTCGGGAAACAACATATGCATGAGCAGTTCTTC
NA | TRBJ2-7 | NA | TRBV6-5 | CASSITSGLYEQYF | TGTGCCAGCAGTATTACCTCGGGCCTCTACGAGCAGTACTTC
TRBD1 | TRBJ1-4 | once | TRBV2 | CARGTGGEKLFF | TGTGCCAGAGGGACAGGAGGCGAAAAACTGTTTTTT
TRBD1 | TRBJ1-5 | NA | TRBV30 | CAWSGPRTGSNQPQHF | TGTGCCTGGAGTGGACCCCGGACAGGGTCAAATCAGCCCCAGCATTTT
NA | TRBJ2-7 | few | TRBV11-2 | CASSFVNEQYF | TGTGCCAGCAGCTTCGTGAACGAGCAGTACTTC
NA | TRBJ2-1 | NA | TRBV28 | CASSPSPRTTGGNEQFF | TGTGCCAGCAGTCCCTCCCCCAGGACTACCGGAGGCAATGAGCAGTTCTTC
NA | TRBJ1-1 | few | TRBV13 | CASSLIEMNTEAFF | TGTGCCAGCAGCTTAATCGAGATGAACACTGAAGCTTTCTTT
NA | TRBJ1-1 | NA | TRBV23-1 | CASSRYLGFGAFF | TGCGCCAGCAGTCGTTATCTGGGGTTCGGAGCTTTCTTT
NA | TRBJ1-5 | few | TRBV19 | CASSITWGGDQPQHF | TGTGCCAGTAGTATAACCTGGGGCGGCGATCAGCCCCAGCATTTT
NA | TRBJ2-1 | NA | TRBV9 | CASSVLSGPHNEQFF | TGTGCCAGCAGCGTTCTCTCCGGGCCCCACAATGAGCAGTTCTTC
NA | TRBJ2-7 | NA | TRBV5-1 | CASSPNGHLGDEQYF | TGCGCCAGCAGCCCCAATGGTCACCTCGGGGACGAGCAGTACTTC
NA | TRBJ2-3 | NA | TRBV7-2 | CASSPVVTGTQYF | TGTGCCAGCAGTCCCGTCGTAACGGGAACGCAGTATTTT
TRBD1 | TRBJ2-3 | once | TRBV28 | CASSSGQGTDTQYF | TGTGCCAGCAGTTCGGGACAGGGTACAGATACGCAGTATTTT
TRBD2 | TRBJ2-7 | NA | TRBV19 | CASSIGPAGGFYEQYF | TGTGCCAGTAGTATAGGACCAGCGGGAGGTTTCTACGAGCAGTACTTC
TRBD2 | TRBJ2-1 | NA | TRBV28 | CASSGLAQNNEQFF | TGTGCCAGCAGCGGACTAGCACAAAACAATGAGCAGTTCTTC
NA | TRBJ2-3 | few | TRBV7-8 | CASSNSYSTDTQYF | TGTGCCAGCAGCAACTCCTACAGCACAGATACGCAGTATTTT
TRBD2 | TRBJ2-3 | NA | TRBV5-6 | CASSLYSGRALADTQYF | TGTGCCAGCAGCTTGTATAGCGGGAGGGCCCTAGCAGATACGCAGTATTTT